This T cell receptor beta chain is from a study of T cell responses to AZD1222 COVID-19 vaccine. Whole-study results and caveats: Donor demographics were predominantly white British with a female majority; clonal diversity may be underestimated.

Profiled with immunoSEQ multiplex PCR; TCRdb holds only in-frame clones, not every one. Among 150,000 or so clones listed, approximately 94% were seen once. About this clone: The antigen remains unidentified. One end of the junction is discordant with germline, which a read error may explain.

Germline V lookup: CDR1 WSHSY, CDR2 SAAADI. The CDR3 consists of 13 residues. This clonotype originated in an adult in good health. Sequencing used peripheral blood, obtained on day 0 of AZD1222 vaccination. The rearrangement links TRBV10-2 to TRBJ2-1; no clear D. The CDR3 loop is CASSVPSNNEQFF. The CDR3 DNA is TGCGCCAGCAGTGTCCCCTCCAACAATGAGCAGTTCTTC.